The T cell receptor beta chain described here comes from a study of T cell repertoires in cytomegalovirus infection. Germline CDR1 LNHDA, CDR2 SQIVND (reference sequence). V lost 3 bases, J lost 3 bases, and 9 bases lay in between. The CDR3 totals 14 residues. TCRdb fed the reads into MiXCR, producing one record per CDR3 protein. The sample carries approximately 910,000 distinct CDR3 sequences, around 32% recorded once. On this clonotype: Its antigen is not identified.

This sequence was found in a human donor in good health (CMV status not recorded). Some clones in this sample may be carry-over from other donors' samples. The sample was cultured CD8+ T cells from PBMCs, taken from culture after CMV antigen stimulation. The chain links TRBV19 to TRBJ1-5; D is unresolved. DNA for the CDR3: TGTGCCAGTAGTATCCTCCCCAACAATCAGCCCCAGCATTTT. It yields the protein CASSILPNNQPQHF.